What follows is one T cell receptor beta chain and its context. The antigen remains unidentified. These data originate in a study of T cell responses to AZD1222 COVID-19 vaccine. Germline assignment: CDR1 MGHRA and CDR2 YSYEKL. The CDR3 runs to 16 residues. Trimming removed 0 bases from V and 2 bases from J; junction bases left unmatched: 3. Study results and caveats: Reportedly, nearly half of unique spike TCRs recognized epitopes outside B.1.351/B.1.1.7 mutations. Regions 160-218 and 743-854 held dominance among vaccine-associated CD4 TCRs, which spanned spike. The donors showed a predominance of white British ancestry and of females, with possible underestimation of clonal diversity.

Here immunoSEQ multiplex PCR was the method, and the copy in TCRdb shows in-frame clones only, minus some. This table has about 97,000 clones, approximately 90% appearing once. This TCR derives from an adult in good health. The material was peripheral blood, obtained on day 0 of AZD1222 vaccination. The genes are TRBV4-1 and TRBJ2-7; 11 bases fit TRBD1. CDR3 protein: CASSQEGGQGAYEQYF. As DNA, the CDR3 is TGCGCCAGCAGCCAAGAAGGGGGACAGGGGGCCTACGAGCAGTACTTC.